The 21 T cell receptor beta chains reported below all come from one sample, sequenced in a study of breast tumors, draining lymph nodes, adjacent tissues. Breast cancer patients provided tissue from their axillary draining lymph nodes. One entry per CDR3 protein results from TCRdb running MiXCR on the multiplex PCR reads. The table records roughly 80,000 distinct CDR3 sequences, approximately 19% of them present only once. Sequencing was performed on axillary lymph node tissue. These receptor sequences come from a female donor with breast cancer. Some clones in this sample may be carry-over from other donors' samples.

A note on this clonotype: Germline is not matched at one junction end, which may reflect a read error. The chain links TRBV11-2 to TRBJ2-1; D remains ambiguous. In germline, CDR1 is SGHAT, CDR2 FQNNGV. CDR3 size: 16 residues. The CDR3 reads CAGSLDPRPSYNEQFF. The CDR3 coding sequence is TGTGCCGGCAGCTTAGATCCGAGACCCTCCTACAATGAGCAGTTCTTC.

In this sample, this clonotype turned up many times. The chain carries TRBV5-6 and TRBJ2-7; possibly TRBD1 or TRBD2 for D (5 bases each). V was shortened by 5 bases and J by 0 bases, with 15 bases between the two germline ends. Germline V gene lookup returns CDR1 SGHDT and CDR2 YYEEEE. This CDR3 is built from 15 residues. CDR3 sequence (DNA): TGTGCCAGCAGACTCTCGGGGACCGGCTCCTACGAGCAGTACTTC. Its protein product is CASRLSGTGSYEQYF.

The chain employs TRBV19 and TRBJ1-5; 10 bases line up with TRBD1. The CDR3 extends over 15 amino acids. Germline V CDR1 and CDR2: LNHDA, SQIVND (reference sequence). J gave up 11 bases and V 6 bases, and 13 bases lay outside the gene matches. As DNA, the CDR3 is TGTGCCAGTAGAACTTTGACAGGGGGCCCCCGAGCCCAGCATTTT. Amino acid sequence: CASRTLTGGPRAQHF.

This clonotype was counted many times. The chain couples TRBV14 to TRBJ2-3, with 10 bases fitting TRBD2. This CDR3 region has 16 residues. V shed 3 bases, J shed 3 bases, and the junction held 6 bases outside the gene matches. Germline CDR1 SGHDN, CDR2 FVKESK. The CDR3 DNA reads TGTGCCAGCAGCCACCCTAGCGGGAGTTGGACAGATACGCAGTATTTT. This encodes CASSHPSGSWTDTQYF. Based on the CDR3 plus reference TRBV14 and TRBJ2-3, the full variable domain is EAGVTQFPSHSVIEKGQTVTLRCDPISGHDNLYWYRRVMGKEIKFLLHFVKESKQDESGMPNNRFLAERTGGTYSTLKVQPAELEDSGVYFCASSHPSGSWTDTQYFGPGTRLTVL.

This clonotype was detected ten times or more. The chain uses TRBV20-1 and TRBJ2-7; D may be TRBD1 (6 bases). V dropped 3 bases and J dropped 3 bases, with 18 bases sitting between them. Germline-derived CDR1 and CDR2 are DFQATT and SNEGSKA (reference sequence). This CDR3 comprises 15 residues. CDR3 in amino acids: CSASFPQRTVYEQYF. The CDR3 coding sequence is TGCAGTGCTAGCTTCCCTCAACGGACAGTCTACGAGCAGTACTTC.

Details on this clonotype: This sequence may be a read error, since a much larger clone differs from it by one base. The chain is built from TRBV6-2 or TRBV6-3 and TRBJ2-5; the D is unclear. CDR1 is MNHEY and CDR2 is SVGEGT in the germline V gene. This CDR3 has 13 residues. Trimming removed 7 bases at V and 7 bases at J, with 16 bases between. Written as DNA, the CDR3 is TGTGCCAGCACGAGAAGGCCTGAAGGGACCCAGTACTTC. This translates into CASTRRPEGTQYF.

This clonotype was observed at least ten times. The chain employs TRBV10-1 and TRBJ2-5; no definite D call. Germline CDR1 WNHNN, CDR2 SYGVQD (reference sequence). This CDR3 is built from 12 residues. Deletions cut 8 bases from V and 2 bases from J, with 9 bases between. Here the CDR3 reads CASHLIQETQYF. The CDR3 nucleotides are TGCGCCAGCCACCTCATACAAGAGACCCAGTACTTC.

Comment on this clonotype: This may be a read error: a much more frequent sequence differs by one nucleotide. The DNA of the CDR3 is TGTGCCAGTAGACTTCAGGGGGCGAAGGTATATGAGCAGTTCTTC. Its translation: CASRLQGAKVYEQFF. The genes are TRBV19 and TRBJ2-1, with 8 positions matching TRBD1. Germline assignment: CDR1 LNHDA and CDR2 SQIVND (reference sequence). The J segment lost 8 bases and the V segment lost 6 bases, leaving 12 bases of the junction unmatched. The CDR3 spans 15 residues.

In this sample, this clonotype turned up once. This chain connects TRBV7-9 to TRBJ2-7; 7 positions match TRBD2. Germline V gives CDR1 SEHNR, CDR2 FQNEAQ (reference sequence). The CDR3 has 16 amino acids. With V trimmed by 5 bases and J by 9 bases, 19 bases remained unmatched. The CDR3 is CASSPTGLVRLGGQYF. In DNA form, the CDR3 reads TGTGCCAGCAGCCCCACCGGACTAGTTCGCCTGGGAGGGCAGTACTTC.

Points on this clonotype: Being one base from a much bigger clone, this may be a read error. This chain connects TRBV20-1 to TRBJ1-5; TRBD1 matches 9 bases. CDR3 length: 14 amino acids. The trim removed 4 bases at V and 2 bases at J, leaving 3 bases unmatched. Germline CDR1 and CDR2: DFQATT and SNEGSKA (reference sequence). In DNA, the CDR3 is TGCAGTGCTACGGGACAGGGACGCAATCAGCCCCAGCATTTT. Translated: CSATGQGRNQPQHF.

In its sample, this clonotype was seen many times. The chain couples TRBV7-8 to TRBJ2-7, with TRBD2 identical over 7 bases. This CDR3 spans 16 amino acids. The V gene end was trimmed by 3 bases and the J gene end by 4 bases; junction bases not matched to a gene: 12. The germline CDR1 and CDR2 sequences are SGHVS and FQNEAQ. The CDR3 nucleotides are TGTGCCAGCAGCTTGCGGCGGGACTACCTTAAATACGAGCAGTACTTC. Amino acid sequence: CASSLRRDYLKYEQYF.

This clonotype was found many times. In nucleotides, the CDR3 is TGCAGCGTTACCCCCCCCCAGGGGAAAGGGGAGACCCAGTACTTC. Translated: CSVTPPQGKGETQYF. This sequence joins TRBV29-1 and TRBJ2-5, with a tentative D call TRBD1 (6 bases). The V gene's germline CDR1 is SQVTM and CDR2 ANQGSEA. V was pared by 5 bases and J by 5 bases, with 21 bases between. The CDR3 has 15 amino acids.

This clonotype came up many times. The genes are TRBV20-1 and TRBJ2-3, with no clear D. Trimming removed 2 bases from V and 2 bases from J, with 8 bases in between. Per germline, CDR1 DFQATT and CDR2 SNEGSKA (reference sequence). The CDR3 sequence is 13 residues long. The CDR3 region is CSARLLSTDTQYF. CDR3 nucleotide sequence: TGCAGTGCTAGACTGCTTTCCACAGATACGCAGTATTTT.

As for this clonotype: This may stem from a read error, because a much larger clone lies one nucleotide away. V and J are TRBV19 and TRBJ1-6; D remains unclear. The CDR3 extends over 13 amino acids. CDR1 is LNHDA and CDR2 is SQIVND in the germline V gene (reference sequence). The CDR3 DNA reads TGTGCCGGTAGTACCATCGAGGATTCACCCCTCCACTTT. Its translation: CAGSTIEDSPLHF.

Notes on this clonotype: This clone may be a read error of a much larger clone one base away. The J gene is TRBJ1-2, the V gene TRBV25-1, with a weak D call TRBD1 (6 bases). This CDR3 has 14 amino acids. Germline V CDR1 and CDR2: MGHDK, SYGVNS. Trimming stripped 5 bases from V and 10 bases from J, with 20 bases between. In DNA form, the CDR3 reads TGTGCCAGCAGTCCCCGGGTGGGGGGCAATGACTACACCTTC. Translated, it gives CASSPRVGGNDYTF.

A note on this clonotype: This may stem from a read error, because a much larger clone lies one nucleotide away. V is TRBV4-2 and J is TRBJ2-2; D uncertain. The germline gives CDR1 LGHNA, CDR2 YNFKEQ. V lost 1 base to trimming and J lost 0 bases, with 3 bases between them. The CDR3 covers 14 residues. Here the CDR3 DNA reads TGTGCCAGCAGCCAAGCGACGAACACCGGGGAGCTGTTTTTT. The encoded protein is CASSQATNTGELFF.

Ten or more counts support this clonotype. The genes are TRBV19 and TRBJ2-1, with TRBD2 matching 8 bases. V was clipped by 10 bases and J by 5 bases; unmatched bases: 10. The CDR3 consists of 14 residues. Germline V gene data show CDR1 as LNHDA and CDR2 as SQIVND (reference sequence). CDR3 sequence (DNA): TGTGCCACTTCTTTAGCGGGGCACGACAATGAGCAGTTCTTC. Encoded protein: CATSLAGHDNEQFF.

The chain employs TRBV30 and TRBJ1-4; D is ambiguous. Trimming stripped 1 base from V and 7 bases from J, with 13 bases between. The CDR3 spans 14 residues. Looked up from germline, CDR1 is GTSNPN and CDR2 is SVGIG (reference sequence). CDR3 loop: CAWSGANWGEKLFF. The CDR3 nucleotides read TGTGCCTGGAGTGGAGCAAACTGGGGTGAAAAACTGTTTTTT. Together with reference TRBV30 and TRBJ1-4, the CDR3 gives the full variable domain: SQTIHQWPATLVQPVGSPLSLECTVEGTSNPNLYWYRQAAGRGLQLLFYSVGIGQISSEVPQNLSASRPQDRQFILSSKKLLLSDSGFYLCAWSGANWGEKLFFGSGTQLSVL.

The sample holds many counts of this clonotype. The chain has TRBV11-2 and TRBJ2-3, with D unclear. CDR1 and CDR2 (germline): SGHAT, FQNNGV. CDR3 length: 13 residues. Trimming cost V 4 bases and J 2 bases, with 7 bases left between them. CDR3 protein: CASSSRVTDTQYF. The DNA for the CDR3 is TGTGCCAGCAGCTCGCGAGTCACAGATACGCAGTATTTT.

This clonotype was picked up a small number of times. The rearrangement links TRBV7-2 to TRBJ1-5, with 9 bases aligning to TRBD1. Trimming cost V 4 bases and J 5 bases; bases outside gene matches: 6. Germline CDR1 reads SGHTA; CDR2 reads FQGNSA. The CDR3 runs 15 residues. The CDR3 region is CASSSGQGRDQPQHF. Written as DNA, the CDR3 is TGTGCCAGCAGCTCAGGACAGGGGCGGGATCAGCCCCAGCATTTT.

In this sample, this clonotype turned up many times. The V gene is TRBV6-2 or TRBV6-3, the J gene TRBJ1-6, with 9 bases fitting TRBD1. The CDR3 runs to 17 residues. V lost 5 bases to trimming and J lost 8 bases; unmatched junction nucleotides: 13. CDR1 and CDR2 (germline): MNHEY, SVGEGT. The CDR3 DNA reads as TGTGCCAGCAGTGCTACTTCCTCGGGACAGGGACATTCACCCCTCCACTTT. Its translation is CASSATSSGQGHSPLHF.